The following is a T cell receptor beta chain sequence with its context. This sample stems from a study of blood T cell repertoires in COVID-19. On the study more broadly: COVID-19 samples collected from the United States, Italy and Spain covered acute and convalescent phases. Sources were T cells, B-cell-depleted T cells, or PBMCs; the material itself was cDNA or gDNA.

Sequencing was performed with immunoSEQ multiplex PCR; in TCRdb, only in-frame clones are kept and a portion is missing. The table lists under 95,000 clones, 87% of them singletons, with around 7.4% in the top ten. Germline CDR1 is SGHKS and CDR2 is YYEKEE (reference sequence). CDR3 size: 14 residues. Trimming cost V 2 bases and J 2 bases, with 10 bases left between them. V usage is TRBV5-5 and J usage is TRBJ1-1; possibly TRBD1 for D (5 bases). The origin of this receptor is a human donor with acute or convalescent COVID-19. The donor label of this sample is uncertain. The specimen was peripheral blood. CDR3 residues: CASSFLQGNTEAFF. CDR3 coding DNA: TGTGCCAGCAGCTTTTTGCAGGGTAACACTGAAGCTTTCTTT.